The clone carrying this T cell receptor beta chain occurred a few times. Clones were sequenced by immunoSEQ multiplex PCR, and TCRdb holds only the in-frame ones, with some missing. Found here are around 80,000 clones, almost 85% of them singletons; the top ten hold 5%. V dropped 3 bases and J dropped 9 bases, with 7 bases sitting between them. The CDR3 runs to 11 residues. CDR1 is LNHNV, CDR2 YYDKDF, per germline (reference sequence). This sample is part of a study of OX40 agonist ivuxolimab in advanced cancers. On the study more broadly: Patient treatment consisted of intravenous ivuxolimab administration every 2 weeks at 0.01 to 10 mg/kg. Partial responses occurred in Three dose-escalation patients, one with hepatocellular carcinoma and two with cutaneous melanoma.

The chain employs TRBV15 and TRBJ2-3, with no clear D. Sequences were derived from CD4+ or CD8+ T cells sorted from blood, sampled in a trial of the OX40 agonist ivuxolimab. This TCR was sampled from an adult with an advanced solid tumor such as melanoma, head and neck, liver or kidney cancer. CDR3 protein: CATSSLYTQYF. For the CDR3, the DNA is TGTGCCACCAGCAGCCTATACACGCAGTATTTT.